The 17 T cell receptor beta chains in this list originate from one sample, sequenced in a study of T cell responses to AZD1222 COVID-19 vaccine. The protocol was immunoSEQ multiplex PCR, while the TCRdb copy is restricted to in-frame clones and leaves out a portion. The table lists around 160,000 clones, approximately 90% of them singletons. Material: peripheral blood, obtained on day 0 of MenACWY control vaccination. The receptor source for this set is an adult in good health.

The chain joins TRBV11-2 to TRBJ2-1; 8 bases align to TRBD2. Trimming at V came to 5 bases and at J to 4 bases, leaving 16 bases not matched to a gene. This CDR3 comprises 18 residues. Germline values: CDR1 SGHAT, CDR2 FQNNGV. The chain's CDR3 is CASSDKSGAGAGYNEQFF. The CDR3 DNA sequence: TGTGCCAGCAGCGATAAAAGTGGAGCGGGAGCGGGGTACAATGAGCAGTTCTTC.

In regard to this clone: This sample includes further DNA sequences coding for the same CDR3. The chain links TRBV5-1 to TRBJ2-1, with TRBD2 matching over 8 bases. The junction had 0 bases not matched to a gene; V was cut back by 3 bases and J by 7 bases. Looked up from germline, CDR1 is SGHRS and CDR2 is YFSETQ. This CDR3 is 12 amino acids long. Here the CDR3 DNA reads TGCGCCAGCAGCTCGGGGGGGAATGAGCAGTTCTTC. Its translation is CASSSGGNEQFF.

The chain uses TRBV7-6 and TRBJ1-4, with a possible D match to TRBD1 (5 bases). V was shortened by 6 bases and J by 4 bases, with 15 bases between the two germline ends. The germline CDR1 and CDR2 sequences are SGHVS and FNYEAQ. The CDR3 length is 15 residues. The CDR3 DNA is TGTGCCAGCAGGCTGAATCGGGGCATTAATGAAAAACTGTTTTTT. Its protein product is CASRLNRGINEKLFF.

This chain connects TRBV6-5 to TRBJ2-3; no definite D call. In germline, CDR1 is MNHEY, CDR2 SVGAGI. V lost 11 bases to trimming and J lost 1 base, with 10 bases between them. The CDR3 is 12 residues long. CDR3 in amino acids: CAYRTGTDTQYF. The CDR3 region has the DNA TGTGCCTATCGAACGGGCACAGATACGCAGTATTTT.

The rearrangement uses TRBV7-3 and TRBJ2-1; D is unresolved. The V gene's germline CDR1 is SGHTA and CDR2 FQGTGA. V lost 8 bases, J lost 0 bases, and 8 bases lay in between. CDR3 size: 13 residues. CDR3 residues: CASAGSSYNEQFF. DNA of the CDR3: TGTGCCAGCGCAGGCAGCTCCTACAATGAGCAGTTCTTC. Full variable domain (remainder filled in from reference TRBV7-3 and TRBJ2-1): GAGVSQTPSNKVTEKGKYVELRCDPISGHTALYWYRQSLGQGPEFLIYFQGTGAADDSGLPNDRFFAVRPEGSVSTLKIQRTERGDSAVYLCASAGSSYNEQFFGPGTRLTVL.

The J gene is TRBJ1-1, the V gene TRBV9; maybe TRBD1 (5 bases). The V gene's germline CDR1 is SGDLS and CDR2 YYNGEE. The CDR3 totals 14 residues. V dropped 0 bases and J dropped 14 bases, with 20 bases sitting between them. This CDR3 reads CASSVEGRGRPMFF. The CDR3 coding sequence is TGTGCCAGCAGCGTAGAGGGTCGGGGCAGACCGATGTTCTTT.

The chain recombines TRBV20-1 with TRBJ1-2; D gene ambiguous. V dropped 6 bases and J dropped 6 bases, with 11 bases sitting between them. Germline CDR1 and CDR2: DFQATT and SNEGSKA (reference sequence). The CDR3 loop spans 11 amino acids. The CDR3 nucleotides are TGCAGTGCCGACGCGAGCAATGGCTACACCTTC. Encoded protein: CSADASNGYTF.

This chain uses TRBV7-8 with TRBJ1-4; D perhaps matches TRBD1 (5 bases). The CDR3 spans 15 residues. Trimming removed 5 bases at V and 0 bases at J, with 10 bases between. Germline V lookup: CDR1 SGHVS, CDR2 FQNEAQ. CDR3 nucleotide sequence: TGTGCCAGCAGCCCACAGGATGCAACTAATGAAAAACTGTTTTTT. Translated: CASSPQDATNEKLFF.

The chain carries TRBV19 and TRBJ1-6; unclear D gene. The CDR3 is 15 amino acids. V was trimmed by 6 bases and J by 0 bases, leaving 9 bases between them. CDR1 is LNHDA and CDR2 is SQIVND in the germline V gene (reference sequence). CDR3 sequence (DNA): TGTGCCAGTAGGCAGGCTAGCTCCTATAATTCACCCCTCCACTTT. Its protein product is CASRQASSYNSPLHF.

The J gene is TRBJ1-4, the V gene TRBV7-6, with 8 bases matching TRBD1. The CDR3 totals 17 residues. CDR1 and CDR2 (germline): SGHVS, FNYEAQ. The J segment lost 8 bases and the V segment lost 3 bases, leaving 14 bases of the junction unmatched. CDR3 protein: CASSFGTGRPPSEKLFF. In DNA, the CDR3 is TGTGCCAGCAGCTTCGGGACAGGCCGCCCTCCCAGCGAAAAACTGTTTTTT.

The chain carries TRBV27 and TRBJ1-6, with 9 bases identical to TRBD1. This CDR3 contains 16 residues. In germline, CDR1 is MNHEY, CDR2 SMNVEV (reference sequence). J gave up 3 bases and V 5 bases, and 5 bases lay outside the gene matches. CDR3 in amino acids: CASSGGTGLYNSPLHF. CDR3 DNA sequence: TGTGCCAGCAGTGGGGGGACAGGGCTCTATAATTCACCCCTCCACTTT.

The chain's CDR3 is CASSYRGLVGETQYF. The CDR3 coding sequence is TGCGCCAGCAGCTACAGGGGGCTAGTAGGAGAGACCCAGTACTTC. This rearrangement joins TRBV5-1 to TRBJ2-5; TRBD1 matches at 9 bases. The CDR3 is made up of 15 amino acids. With 3 bases clipped from V and 4 bases from J, the junction kept 7 bases outside the gene matches. CDR1 is SGHRS, CDR2 YFSETQ, per germline.

The chain combines TRBV9 with TRBJ2-2, with TRBD2 as a possible D gene (7 bases). V lost 1 base and J 6 bases, leaving 19 bases between the germline ends. The CDR3 has 17 residues. The germline CDR1 and CDR2 sequences are SGDLS and YYNGEE. CDR3 amino acids: CASSVSRLGGRAGELFF. The CDR3 nucleotides read TGTGCCAGCAGCGTATCCCGTCTAGGGGGGAGGGCCGGGGAGCTGTTTTTT.

The chain carries TRBV10-3 and TRBJ1-1; perhaps TRBD1 as D (5 bases). This CDR3 has 13 amino acids. Germline assignment: CDR1 ENHRY and CDR2 SYGVKD. V was shortened by 5 bases and J by 4 bases, with 11 bases between the two germline ends. This chain's CDR3 is CAISLTGFTEAFF. The CDR3 bases are TGTGCCATCAGTCTTACAGGCTTCACTGAAGCTTTCTTT.

V usage is TRBV12-2 and J usage is TRBJ1-5. TRBV12-2 is a recognized pseudogene. There are 13 residues in the CDR3. CDR3 DNA: TGTGCAAGCCGGGCCCCTAGCAATCAGCCCCAGCATTTT. Translated: CASRAPSNQPQHF.

The J gene is TRBJ1-1, the V gene TRBV27; perhaps TRBD1 as D (6 bases). Germline V CDR1 and CDR2: MNHEY, SMNVEV (reference sequence). The CDR3 runs 12 residues. Trimming pared 6 bases from V and 9 bases from J, leaving 14 bases between. In DNA form, the CDR3 reads TGTGCCAGCAGGGGGGGGCAGGCTCAAGCTTTCTTT. Translation: CASRGGQAQAFF.

This rearrangement joins TRBV19 to TRBJ2-7; 9 positions agree with TRBD1. This CDR3 is built from 15 residues. Per the germline V gene, CDR1 is LNHDA and CDR2 is SQIVND (reference sequence). V gave up 5 bases and J gave up 1 base; unmatched junction bases: 6. Written as DNA, the CDR3 is TGTGCCAGTAGTGCGGGACAGGGCATGTCCTACGAGCAGTACTTC. It translates to CASSAGQGMSYEQYF.